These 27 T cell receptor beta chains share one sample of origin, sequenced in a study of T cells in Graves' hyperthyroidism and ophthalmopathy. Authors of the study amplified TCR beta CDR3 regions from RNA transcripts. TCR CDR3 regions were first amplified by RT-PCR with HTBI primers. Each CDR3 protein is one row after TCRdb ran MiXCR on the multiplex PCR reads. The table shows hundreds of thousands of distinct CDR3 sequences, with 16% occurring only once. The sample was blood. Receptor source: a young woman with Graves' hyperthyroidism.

The chain's CDR3 is CSARASQGRYTEAFF. CDR3 nucleotide sequence: TGCAGTGCTAGGGCTTCGCAGGGAAGATACACTGAAGCTTTCTTT. The V call is TRBV20-1, the J call TRBJ1-1; a weak D match, TRBD1 (5 bases). Trimming shortened V by 3 bases and J by 3 bases, and 17 bases separated the two germline ends. From germline, CDR1 is DFQATT and CDR2 SNEGSKA (reference sequence). The CDR3 consists of 15 residues.

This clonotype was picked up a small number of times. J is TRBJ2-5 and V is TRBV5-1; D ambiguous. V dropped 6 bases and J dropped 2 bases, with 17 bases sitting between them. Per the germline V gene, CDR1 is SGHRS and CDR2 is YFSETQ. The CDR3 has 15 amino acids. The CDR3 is CASKLGPQNQETQYF. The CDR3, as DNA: TGCGCCAGCAAACTCGGGCCTCAAAATCAAGAGACCCAGTACTTC.

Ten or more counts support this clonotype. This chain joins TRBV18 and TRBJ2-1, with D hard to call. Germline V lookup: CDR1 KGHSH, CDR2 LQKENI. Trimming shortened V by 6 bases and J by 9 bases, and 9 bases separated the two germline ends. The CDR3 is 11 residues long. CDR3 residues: CASSIGVEQFF. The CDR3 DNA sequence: TGTGCCAGCTCCATCGGCGTTGAGCAGTTCTTC.

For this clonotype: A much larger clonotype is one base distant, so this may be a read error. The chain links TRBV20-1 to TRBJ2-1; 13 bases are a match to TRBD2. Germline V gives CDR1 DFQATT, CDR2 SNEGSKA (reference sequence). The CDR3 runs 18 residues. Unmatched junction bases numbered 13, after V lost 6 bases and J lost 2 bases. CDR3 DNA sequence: TGCAGTGCCCTGGGACTAGCGGGACCTCACAGCCCCTACAATGAGCAGTTCTTC. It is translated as CSALGLAGPHSPYNEQFF.

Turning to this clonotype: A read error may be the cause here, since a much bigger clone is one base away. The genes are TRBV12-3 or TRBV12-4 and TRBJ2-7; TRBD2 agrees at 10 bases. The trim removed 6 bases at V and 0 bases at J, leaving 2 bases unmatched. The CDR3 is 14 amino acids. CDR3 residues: CASRGLADSYEQYF. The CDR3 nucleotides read TGTGCCAGCAGAGGACTAGCGGACTCCTACGAGCAGTACTTC.

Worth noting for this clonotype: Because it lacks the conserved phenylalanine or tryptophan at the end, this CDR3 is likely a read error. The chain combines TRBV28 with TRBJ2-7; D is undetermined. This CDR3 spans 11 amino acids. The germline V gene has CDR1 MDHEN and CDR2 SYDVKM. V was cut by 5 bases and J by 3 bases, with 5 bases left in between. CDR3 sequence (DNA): TGTGCCAGCAGTCATAACTACGAGCAGTACCTC. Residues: CASSHNYEQYL.

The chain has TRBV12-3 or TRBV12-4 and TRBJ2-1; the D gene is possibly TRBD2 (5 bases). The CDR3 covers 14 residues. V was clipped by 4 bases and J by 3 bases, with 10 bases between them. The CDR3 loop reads CASSSGDYYNEQFF. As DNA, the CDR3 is TGTGCCAGCAGTTCAGGAGACTACTACAATGAGCAGTTCTTC.

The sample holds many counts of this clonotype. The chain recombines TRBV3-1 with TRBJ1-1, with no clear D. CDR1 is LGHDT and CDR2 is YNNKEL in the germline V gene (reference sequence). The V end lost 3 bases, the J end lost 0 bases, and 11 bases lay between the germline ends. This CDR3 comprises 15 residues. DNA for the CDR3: TGTGCCAGCAGCCAGCATGCGGCACTGAACACTGAAGCTTTCTTT. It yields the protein CASSQHAALNTEAFF.

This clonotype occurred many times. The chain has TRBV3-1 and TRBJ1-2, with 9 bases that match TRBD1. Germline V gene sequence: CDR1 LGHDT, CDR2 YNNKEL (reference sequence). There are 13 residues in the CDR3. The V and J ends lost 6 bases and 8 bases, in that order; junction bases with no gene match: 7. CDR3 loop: CASRQQGAGGYTF. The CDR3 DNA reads TGTGCCAGCAGACAACAGGGGGCTGGCGGCTACACCTTC.

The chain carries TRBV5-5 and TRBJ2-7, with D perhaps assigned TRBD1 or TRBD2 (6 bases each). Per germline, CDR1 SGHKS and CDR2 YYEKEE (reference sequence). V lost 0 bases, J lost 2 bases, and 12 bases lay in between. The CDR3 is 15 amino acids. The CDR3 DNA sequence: TGTGCCAGCAGCTTGGAGTCAGGGGAGGCCTACGAGCAGTACTTC. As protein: CASSLESGEAYEQYF. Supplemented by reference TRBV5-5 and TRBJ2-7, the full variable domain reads DAGVTQSPTHLIKTRGQQVTLRCSPISGHKSVSWYQQVLGQGPQFIFQYYEKEERGRGNFPDRFSARQFPNYSSELNVNALLLGDSALYLCASSLESGEAYEQYFGPGTRLTVT.

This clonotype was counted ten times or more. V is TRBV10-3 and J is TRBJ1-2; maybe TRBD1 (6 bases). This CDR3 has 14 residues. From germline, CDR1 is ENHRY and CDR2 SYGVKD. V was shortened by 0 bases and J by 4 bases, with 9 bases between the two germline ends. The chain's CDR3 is CAISESSGAYGYTF. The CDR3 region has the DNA TGTGCCATCAGTGAGTCGTCGGGGGCCTATGGCTACACCTTC.

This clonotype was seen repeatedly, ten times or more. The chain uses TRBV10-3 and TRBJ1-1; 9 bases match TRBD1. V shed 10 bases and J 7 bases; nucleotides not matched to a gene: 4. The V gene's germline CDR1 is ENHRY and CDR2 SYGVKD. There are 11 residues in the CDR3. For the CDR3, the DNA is TGTGCCACACAGGGGGCTGGTGAAGCTTTCTTT. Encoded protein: CATQGAGEAFF.

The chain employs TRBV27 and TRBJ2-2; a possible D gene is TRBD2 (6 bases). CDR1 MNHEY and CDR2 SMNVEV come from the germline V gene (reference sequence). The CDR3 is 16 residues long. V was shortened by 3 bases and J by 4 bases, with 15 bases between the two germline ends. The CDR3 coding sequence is TGTGCCAGCAGTTTTTTACGGGAGATCGGCACCGGGGAGCTGTTTTTT. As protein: CASSFLREIGTGELFF.

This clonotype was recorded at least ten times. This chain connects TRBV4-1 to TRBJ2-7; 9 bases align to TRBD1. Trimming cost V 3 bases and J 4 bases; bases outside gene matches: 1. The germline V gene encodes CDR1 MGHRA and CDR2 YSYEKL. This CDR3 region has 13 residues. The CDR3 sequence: CASSQGTGYEQYF. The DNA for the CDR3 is TGCGCCAGCAGCCAGGGGACAGGGTACGAGCAGTACTTC.

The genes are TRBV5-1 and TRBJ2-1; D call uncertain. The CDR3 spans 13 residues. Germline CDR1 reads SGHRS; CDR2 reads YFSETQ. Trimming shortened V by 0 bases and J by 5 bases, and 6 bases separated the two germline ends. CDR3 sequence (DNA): TGCGCCAGCAGCTTGGTACCCCACAATGAGCAGTTCTTC. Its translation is CASSLVPHNEQFF.

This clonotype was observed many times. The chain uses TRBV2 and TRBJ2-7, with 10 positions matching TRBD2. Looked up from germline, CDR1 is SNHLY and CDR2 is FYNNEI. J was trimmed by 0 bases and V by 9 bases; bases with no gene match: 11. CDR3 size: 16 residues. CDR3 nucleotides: TGTGCCAGGTCCGTTACTAGCGGGACGAGCTCCTACGAGCAGTACTTC. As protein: CARSVTSGTSSYEQYF.

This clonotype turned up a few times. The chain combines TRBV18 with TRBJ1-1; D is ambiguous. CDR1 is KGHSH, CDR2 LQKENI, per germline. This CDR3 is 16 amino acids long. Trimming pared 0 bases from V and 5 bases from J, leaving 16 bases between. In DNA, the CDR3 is TGTGCCAGCTCACCACCCGGCTATACTTCTGGAACTGAAGCTTTCTTT. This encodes CASSPPGYTSGTEAFF.

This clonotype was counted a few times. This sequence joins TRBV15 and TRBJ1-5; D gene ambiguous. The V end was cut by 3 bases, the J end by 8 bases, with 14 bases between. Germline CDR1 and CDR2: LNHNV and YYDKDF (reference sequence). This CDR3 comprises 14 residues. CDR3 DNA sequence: TGTGCCACCAGCAGGGACGGAGGGATGGAGCCCCAGCATTTT. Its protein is CATSRDGGMEPQHF.

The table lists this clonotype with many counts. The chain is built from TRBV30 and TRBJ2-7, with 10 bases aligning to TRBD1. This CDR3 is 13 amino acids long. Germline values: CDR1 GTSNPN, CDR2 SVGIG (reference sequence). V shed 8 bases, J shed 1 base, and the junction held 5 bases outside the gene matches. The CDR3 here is CARQGAGSYEQYF. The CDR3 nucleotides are TGTGCCAGACAGGGGGCTGGTTCCTACGAGCAGTACTTC.

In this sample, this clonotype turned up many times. The CDR3 reads CASSFDQSYEQYF. The DNA of the CDR3 is TGTGCCAGCAGTTTCGACCAGTCTTACGAGCAGTACTTC. The genes are TRBV28 and TRBJ2-7; D gene ambiguous. This CDR3 has 13 amino acids. The germline V gene has CDR1 MDHEN and CDR2 SYDVKM. The V gene lost 3 bases and the J gene lost 4 bases, with 10 bases spanning the gap.

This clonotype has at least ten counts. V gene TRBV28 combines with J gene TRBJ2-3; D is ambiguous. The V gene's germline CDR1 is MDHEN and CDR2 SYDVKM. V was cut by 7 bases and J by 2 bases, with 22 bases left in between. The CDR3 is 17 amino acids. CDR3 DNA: TGTGCCAGCACGGCGGCAGCAATAGGCTTCGCCACAGATACGCAGTATTTT. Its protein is CASTAAAIGFATDTQYF.

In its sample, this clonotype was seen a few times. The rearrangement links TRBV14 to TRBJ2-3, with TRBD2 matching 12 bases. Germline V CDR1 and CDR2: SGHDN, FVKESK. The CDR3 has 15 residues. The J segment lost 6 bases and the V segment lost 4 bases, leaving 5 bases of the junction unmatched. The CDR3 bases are TGTGCCAGCAGCCTTACTAGCGGGAGGTTCGATACGCAGTATTTT. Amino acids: CASSLTSGRFDTQYF.

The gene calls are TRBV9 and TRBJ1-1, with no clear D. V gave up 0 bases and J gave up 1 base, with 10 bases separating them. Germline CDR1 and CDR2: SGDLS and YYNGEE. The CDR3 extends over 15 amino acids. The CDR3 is CASSVGGGRNTEAFF. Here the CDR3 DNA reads TGTGCCAGCAGCGTAGGTGGAGGGAGGAACACTGAAGCTTTCTTT.

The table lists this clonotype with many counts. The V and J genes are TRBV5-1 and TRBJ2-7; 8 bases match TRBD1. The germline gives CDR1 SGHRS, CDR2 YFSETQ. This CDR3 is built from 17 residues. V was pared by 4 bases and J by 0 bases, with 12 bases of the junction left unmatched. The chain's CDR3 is CASSPGQGMTSSYEQYF. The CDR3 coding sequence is TGCGCCAGCAGCCCTGGACAGGGTATGACGAGCTCCTACGAGCAGTACTTC.

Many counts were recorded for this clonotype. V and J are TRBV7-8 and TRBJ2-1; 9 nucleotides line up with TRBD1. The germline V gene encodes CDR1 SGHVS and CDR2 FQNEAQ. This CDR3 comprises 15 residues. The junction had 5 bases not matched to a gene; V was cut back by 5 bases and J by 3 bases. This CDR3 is CASSTGQGVYNEQFF. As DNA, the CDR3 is TGTGCCAGCAGCACGGGACAGGGAGTCTACAATGAGCAGTTCTTC.

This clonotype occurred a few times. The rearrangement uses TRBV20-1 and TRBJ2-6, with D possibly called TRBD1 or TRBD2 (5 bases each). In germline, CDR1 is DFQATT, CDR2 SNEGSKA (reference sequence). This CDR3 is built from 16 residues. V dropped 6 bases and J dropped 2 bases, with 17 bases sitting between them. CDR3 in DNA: TGCAGTGCAACAATACCCCAGGGAGCTGGGGCCAACGTCCTGACTTTC. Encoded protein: CSATIPQGAGANVLTF.

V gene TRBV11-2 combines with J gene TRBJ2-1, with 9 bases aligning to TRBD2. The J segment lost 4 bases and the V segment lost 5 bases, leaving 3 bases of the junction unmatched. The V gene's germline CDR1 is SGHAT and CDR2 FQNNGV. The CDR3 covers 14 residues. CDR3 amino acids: CASSVTSGYNEQFF. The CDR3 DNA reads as TGTGCCAGCAGCGTGACTAGCGGATACAATGAGCAGTTCTTC.